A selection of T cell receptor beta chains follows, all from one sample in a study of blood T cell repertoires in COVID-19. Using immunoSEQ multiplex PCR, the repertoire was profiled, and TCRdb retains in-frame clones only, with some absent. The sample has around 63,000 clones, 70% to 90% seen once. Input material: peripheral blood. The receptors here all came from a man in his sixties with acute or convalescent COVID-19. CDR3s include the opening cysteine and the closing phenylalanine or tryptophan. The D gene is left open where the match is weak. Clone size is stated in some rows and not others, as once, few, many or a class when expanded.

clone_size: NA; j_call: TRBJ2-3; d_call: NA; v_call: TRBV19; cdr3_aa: CASSIWEQGENTQYF; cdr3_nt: TGTGCCAGTAGTATATGGGAACAGGGTGAAAATACGCAGTATTTT
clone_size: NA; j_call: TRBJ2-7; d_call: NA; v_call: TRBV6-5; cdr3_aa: CASSDSYEQYF; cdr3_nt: TGTGCCAGCTCCGACAGCTACGAGCAGTACTTC
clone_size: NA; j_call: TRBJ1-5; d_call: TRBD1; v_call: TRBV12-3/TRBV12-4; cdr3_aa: CASSRGQGKPQHF; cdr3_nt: TGTGCCAGCAGCCGGGGACAGGGTAAGCCCCAGCATTTT
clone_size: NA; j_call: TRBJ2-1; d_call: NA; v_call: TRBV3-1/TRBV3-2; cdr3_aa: CASSQQGLSYNEQFF; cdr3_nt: TGTGCCAGCAGCCAACAGGGTCTCTCCTACAATGAGCAGTTCTTC
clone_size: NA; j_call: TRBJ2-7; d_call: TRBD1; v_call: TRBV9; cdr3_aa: CASSGQGSEQYF; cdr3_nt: TGTGCCAGCAGCGGACAGGGTTCCGAGCAGTACTTC
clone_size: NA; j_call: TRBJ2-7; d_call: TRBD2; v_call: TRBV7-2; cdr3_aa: CASSLGLAGGINEQYF; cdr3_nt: TGTGCCAGCAGCTTAGGACTAGCGGGGGGTATCAACGAGCAGTACTTC
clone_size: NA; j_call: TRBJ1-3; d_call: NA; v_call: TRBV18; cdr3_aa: CASSARTGMGNTIYF; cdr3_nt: TGTGCCAGCTCAGCTCGGACGGGAATGGGAAACACCATATATTTT
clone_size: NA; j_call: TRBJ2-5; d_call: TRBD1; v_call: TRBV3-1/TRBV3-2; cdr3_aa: CASSQLDRNQETQYF; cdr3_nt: TGTGCCAGCAGCCAACTGGACAGGAATCAAGAGACCCAGTACTTC
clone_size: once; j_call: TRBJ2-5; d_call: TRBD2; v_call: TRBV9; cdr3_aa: CASSEVAGGAQETQYF; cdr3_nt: TGTGCCAGCAGTGAAGTAGCGGGGGGAGCCCAAGAGACCCAGTACTTC
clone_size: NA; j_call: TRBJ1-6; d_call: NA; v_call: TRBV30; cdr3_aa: CAWTTQGTGNSPLHF; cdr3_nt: TGTGCCTGGACCACCCAGGGAACAGGGAATTCACCCCTCCACTTT
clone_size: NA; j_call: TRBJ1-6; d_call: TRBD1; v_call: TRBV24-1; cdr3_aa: CATSDSRQGGISPLHF; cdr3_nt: TGTGCCACCAGTGACTCCAGACAGGGTGGAATTTCACCCCTCCACTTT
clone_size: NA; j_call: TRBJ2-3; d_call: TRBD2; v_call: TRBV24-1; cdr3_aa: CATSDLLAAGTDTQYF; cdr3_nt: TGTGCCACCAGTGATCTTCTAGCGGCCGGCACAGATACGCAGTATTTT
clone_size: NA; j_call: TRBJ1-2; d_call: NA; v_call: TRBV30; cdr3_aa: CAWSVGSASNYGYTF; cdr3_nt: TGTGCCTGGAGTGTGGGCAGTGCTTCTAACTATGGCTACACCTTC
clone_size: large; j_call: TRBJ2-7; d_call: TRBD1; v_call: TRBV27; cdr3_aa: CASGGQASSYEQYF; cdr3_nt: TGTGCCAGCGGGGGACAGGCGAGCTCCTACGAGCAGTACTTC
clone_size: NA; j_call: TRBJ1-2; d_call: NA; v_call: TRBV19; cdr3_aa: CASSASNYGYTF; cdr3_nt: TGTGCCAGTAGTGCGAGTAACTATGGCTACACCTTC
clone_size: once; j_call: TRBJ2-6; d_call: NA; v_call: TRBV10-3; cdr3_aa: CAISESSGSGANVLTF; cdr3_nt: TGTGCCATCAGTGAGTCGTCAGGGTCTGGGGCCAACGTCCTGACTTTC
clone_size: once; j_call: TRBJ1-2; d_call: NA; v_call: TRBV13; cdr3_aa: CASSLWEGDYGYTF; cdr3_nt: TGTGCCAGCAGCTTGTGGGAAGGGGACTATGGCTACACCTTC
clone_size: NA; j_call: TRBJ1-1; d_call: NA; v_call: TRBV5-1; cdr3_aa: CASSFVEGTEAFF; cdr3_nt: TGCGCCAGCAGCTTCGTAGAGGGCACTGAAGCTTTCTTT
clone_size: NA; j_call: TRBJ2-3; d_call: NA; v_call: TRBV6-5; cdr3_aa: CASSFGTAVTDTQYF; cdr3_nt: TGTGCCAGCAGTTTCGGGACTGCGGTGACAGATACGCAGTATTTT
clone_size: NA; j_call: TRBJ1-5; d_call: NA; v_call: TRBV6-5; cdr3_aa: CASSPGQSNQPQHF; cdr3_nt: TGTGCCAGCAGTCCAGGACAAAGCAATCAGCCCCAGCATTTT
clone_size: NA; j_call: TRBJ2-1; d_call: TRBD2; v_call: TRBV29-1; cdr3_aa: CSVVSSGGVSAQFF; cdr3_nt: TGCAGCGTTGTGAGTAGCGGGGGGGTTTCGGCGCAGTTCTTC
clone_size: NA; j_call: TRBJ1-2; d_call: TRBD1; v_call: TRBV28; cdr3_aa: CASSQTGTEFYGYTF; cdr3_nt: TGTGCCAGCAGTCAGACCGGGACAGAGTTTTACGGCTACACCTTC
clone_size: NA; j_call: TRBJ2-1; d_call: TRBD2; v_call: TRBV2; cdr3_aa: CASMRSEDFRGEGYNEQFF; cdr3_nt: TGTGCCAGCATGCGATCGGAGGATTTTCGGGGGGAGGGATACAATGAGCAGTTCTTC
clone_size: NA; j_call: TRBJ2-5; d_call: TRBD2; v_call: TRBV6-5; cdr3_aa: CASGRGPETQYF; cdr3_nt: TGTGCCAGCGGGAGGGGCCCGGAGACCCAGTACTTC
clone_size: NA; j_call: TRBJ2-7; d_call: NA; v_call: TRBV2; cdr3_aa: CASSEARVTYEQYF; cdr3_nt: TGTGCCAGCAGTGAAGCTCGGGTCACCTACGAGCAGTACTTC
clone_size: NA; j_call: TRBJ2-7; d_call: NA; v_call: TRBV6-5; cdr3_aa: CASSFQGYEQYF; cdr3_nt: TGTGCCAGCAGTTTCCAGGGCTACGAGCAGTACTTC